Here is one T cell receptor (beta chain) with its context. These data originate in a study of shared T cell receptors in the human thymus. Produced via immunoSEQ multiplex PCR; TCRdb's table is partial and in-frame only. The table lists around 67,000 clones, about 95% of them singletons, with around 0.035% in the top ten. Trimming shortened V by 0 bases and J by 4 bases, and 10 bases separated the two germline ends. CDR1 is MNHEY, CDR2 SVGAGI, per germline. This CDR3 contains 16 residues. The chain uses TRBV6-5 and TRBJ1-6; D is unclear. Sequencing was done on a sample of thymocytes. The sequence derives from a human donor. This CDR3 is CASSYSTHGYNSPLHF. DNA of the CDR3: TGTGCCAGCAGTTACTCGACGCATGGATATAATTCACCCCTCCACTTT.